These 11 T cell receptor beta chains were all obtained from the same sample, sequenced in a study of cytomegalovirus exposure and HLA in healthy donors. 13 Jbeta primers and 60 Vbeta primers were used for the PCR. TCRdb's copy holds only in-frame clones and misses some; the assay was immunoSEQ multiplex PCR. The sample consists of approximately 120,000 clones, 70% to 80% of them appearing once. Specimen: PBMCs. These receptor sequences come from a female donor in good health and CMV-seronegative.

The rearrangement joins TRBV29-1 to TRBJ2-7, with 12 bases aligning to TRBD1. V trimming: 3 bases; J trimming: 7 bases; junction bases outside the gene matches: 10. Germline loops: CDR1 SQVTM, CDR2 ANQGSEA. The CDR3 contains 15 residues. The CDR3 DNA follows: TGCAGCGTTGATCGGGACAGGGGGCGATTGAATGAGCAGTACTTC. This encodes CSVDRDRGRLNEQYF.

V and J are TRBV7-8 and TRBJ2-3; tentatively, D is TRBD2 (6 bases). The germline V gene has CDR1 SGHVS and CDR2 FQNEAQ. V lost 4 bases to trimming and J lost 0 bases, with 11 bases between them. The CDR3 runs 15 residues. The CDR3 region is CASSSLGGSTDTQYF. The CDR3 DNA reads TGTGCCAGCAGCTCATTGGGGGGTAGCACAGATACGCAGTATTTT.

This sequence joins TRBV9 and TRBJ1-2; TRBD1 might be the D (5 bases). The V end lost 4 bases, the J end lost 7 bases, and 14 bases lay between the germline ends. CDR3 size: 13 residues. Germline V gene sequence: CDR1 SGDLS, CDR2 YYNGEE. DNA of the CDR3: TGTGCCAGCAGCCCAGAAGGGGCTCGTGGCTACACCTTC. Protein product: CASSPEGARGYTF. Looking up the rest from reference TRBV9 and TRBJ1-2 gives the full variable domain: DSGVTQTPKHLITATGQRVTLRCSPRSGDLSVYWYQQSLDQGLQFLIQYYNGEERAKGNILERFSAQQFPDLHSELNLSSLELGDSALYFCASSPEGARGYTFGSGTRLTVV.

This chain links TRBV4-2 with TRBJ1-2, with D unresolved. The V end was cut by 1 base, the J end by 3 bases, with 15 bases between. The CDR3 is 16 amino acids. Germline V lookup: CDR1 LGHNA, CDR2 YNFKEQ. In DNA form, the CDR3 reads TGTGCCAGCAGCCAAGTGGCTCTCATCTTGGACTATGGCTACACCTTC. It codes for CASSQVALILDYGYTF.

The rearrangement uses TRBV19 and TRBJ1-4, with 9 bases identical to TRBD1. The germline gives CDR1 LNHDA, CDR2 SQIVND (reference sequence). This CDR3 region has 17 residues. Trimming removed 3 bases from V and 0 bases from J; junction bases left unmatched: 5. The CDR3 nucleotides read TGTGCCAGTAGTATGCCGGGACAGGGTGCAACTAATGAAAAACTGTTTTTT. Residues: CASSMPGQGATNEKLFF. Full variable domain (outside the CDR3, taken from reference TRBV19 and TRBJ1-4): DGGITQSPKYLFRKEGQNVTLSCEQNLNHDAMYWYRQDPGQGLRLIYYSQIVNDFQKGDIAEGYSVSREKKESFPLTVTSAQKNPTAFYLCASSMPGQGATNEKLFFGSGTQLSVL.

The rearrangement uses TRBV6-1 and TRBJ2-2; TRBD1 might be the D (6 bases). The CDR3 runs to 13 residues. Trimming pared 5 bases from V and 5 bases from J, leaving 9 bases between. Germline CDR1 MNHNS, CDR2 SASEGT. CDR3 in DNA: TGTGCCAGCAGTAACAGGGTGACCGGGGAGCTGTTTTTT. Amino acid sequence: CASSNRVTGELFF.

DNA of the CDR3: TGTGCCAGCAGAGATTTCGGGTGGTACTTC. This sequence encodes CASRDFGWYF. J is TRBJ2-7 and V is TRBV5-8; no clear D. Germline V gene lookup returns CDR1 SGHTS and CDR2 YDEGEE. The germline V and J ends were trimmed by 5 bases and 12 bases, with 12 bases remaining between them. The CDR3 covers 10 residues.

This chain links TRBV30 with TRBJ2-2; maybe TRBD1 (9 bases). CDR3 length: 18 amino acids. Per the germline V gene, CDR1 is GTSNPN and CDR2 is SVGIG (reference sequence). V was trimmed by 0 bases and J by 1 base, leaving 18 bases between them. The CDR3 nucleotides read TGTGCCTGGAGTGTACGGGGGGGACAGGGAGGGAACACCGGGGAGCTGTTTTTT. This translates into CAWSVRGGQGGNTGELFF.

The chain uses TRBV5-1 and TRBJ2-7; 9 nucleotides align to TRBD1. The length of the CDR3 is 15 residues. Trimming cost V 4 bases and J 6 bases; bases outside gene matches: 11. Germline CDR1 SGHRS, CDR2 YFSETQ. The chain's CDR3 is CASSPQTGTGSEQYF. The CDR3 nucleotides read TGCGCCAGCAGCCCGCAGACCGGGACAGGGAGCGAGCAGTACTTC. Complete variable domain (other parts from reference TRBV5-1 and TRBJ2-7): KAGVTQTPRYLIKTRGQQVTLSCSPISGHRSVSWYQQTPGQGLQFLFEYFSETQRNKGNFPGRFSGRQFSNSRSEMNVSTLELGDSALYLCASSPQTGTGSEQYFGPGTRLTVT.

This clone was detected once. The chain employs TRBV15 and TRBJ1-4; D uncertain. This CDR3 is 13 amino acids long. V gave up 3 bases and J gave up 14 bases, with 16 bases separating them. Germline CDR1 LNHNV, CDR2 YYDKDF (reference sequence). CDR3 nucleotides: TGTGCCACCAGCAGTCTCAGTCTTGGAGAGCTGTTTTTT. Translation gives CATSSLSLGELFF. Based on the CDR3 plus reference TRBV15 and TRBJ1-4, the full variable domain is DAMVIQNPRYQVTQFGKPVTLSCSQTLNHNVMYWYQQKSSQAPKLLFHYYDKDFNNEADTPDNFQSRRPNTSFCFLDIRSPGLGDTAMYLCATSSLSLGELFFGSGTQLSVL.

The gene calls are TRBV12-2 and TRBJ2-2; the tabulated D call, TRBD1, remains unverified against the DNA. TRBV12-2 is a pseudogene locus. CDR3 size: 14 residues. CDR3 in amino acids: CASRYEEGVGELFF. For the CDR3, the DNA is TGTGCAAGTCGCTACGAAGAGGGGGTCGGGGAGCTGTTTTTT.